This entry lists 26 T cell receptor beta chains sequenced from one sample in a study of blood T cell repertoires in COVID-19. Data came from immunoSEQ multiplex PCR; TCRdb stores just in-frame clones and leaves some out. The top ten hold about an eighth of the sample, which has some 97,000 clones, over 80% seen once. The sample was peripheral blood. Receptors originate from a man aged 45-60 years with active or convalescent COVID-19.

The rearrangement joins TRBV2 to TRBJ2-5; 7 nucleotides line up with TRBD2. Germline CDR1 is SNHLY and CDR2 is FYNNEI. V shed 8 bases, J shed 4 bases, and the junction held 10 bases outside the gene matches. This CDR3 contains 14 residues. Written as DNA, the CDR3 is TGTGCCAGCGGGAGGGCCGAAATGGGAGAGACCCAGTACTTC. This encodes CASGRAEMGETQYF. Full variable domain (remainder filled in from reference TRBV2 and TRBJ2-5): EPEVTQTPSHQVTQMGQEVILRCVPISNHLYFYWYRQILGQKVEFLVSFYNNEISEKSEIFDDQFSVERPDGSNFTLKIRSTKLEDSAMYFCASGRAEMGETQYFGPGTRLLVL.

CDR3 nucleotides: TGTGCCAGCAGCCGTCATAGCGGGAGGGGGCAGTTCTTC. This sequence encodes CASSRHSGRGQFF. The chain combines TRBV3-1 (or the pseudogene TRBV3-2) with TRBJ2-1; 11 nucleotides match TRBD2. The CDR3 loop spans 13 amino acids. Germline CDR1 and CDR2: LGHDT and YNNKEL (reference sequence). The J segment lost 12 bases and the V segment lost 4 bases, leaving 5 bases of the junction unmatched.

The gene calls are TRBV4-2 and TRBJ1-2; no clear D. This CDR3 is 14 amino acids long. CDR1 is LGHNA and CDR2 is YNFKEQ in the germline V gene. V was trimmed by 4 bases and J by 2 bases, leaving 11 bases between them. The chain's CDR3 is CASSLEGGNYGYTF. CDR3 in DNA: TGTGCCAGCAGCCTCGAGGGAGGGAACTATGGCTACACCTTC.

This clone appeared a single time. This chain links TRBV24-1 with TRBJ2-5, with a weak D call TRBD1 (6 bases). Germline CDR1 and CDR2: KGHDR and SFDVKD. This CDR3 contains 16 residues. V was pared by 6 bases and J by 2 bases, with 18 bases between. DNA of the CDR3: TGTGCCACCAGTAGTACTCGGGACACAGTTCAAGAGACCCAGTACTTC. Translated: CATSSTRDTVQETQYF.

The rearrangement links TRBV7-8 to TRBJ2-1; 10 bases are shared with TRBD2. With 4 bases clipped from V and 8 bases from J, the junction kept 8 bases outside the gene matches. Per the germline V gene, CDR1 is SGHVS and CDR2 is FQNEAQ. The CDR3 totals 15 residues. The CDR3 protein is CASSWTSGPGDEQFF. In DNA form, the CDR3 reads TGTGCCAGCAGCTGGACTAGCGGCCCGGGGGATGAGCAGTTCTTC.

The V and J genes are TRBV7-9 and TRBJ1-2, with TRBD1 identical over 9 bases. The CDR3 extends over 15 amino acids. Germline CDR1 and CDR2: SEHNR and FQNEAQ (reference sequence). The junction had 2 bases not matched to a gene; V was cut back by 1 base and J by 2 bases. CDR3 DNA sequence: TGTGCCAGCAGCTTAGGGACAGGGGTGAACTATGGCTACACCTTC. This translates into CASSLGTGVNYGYTF.

The sample holds a few counts of this clone. The genes are TRBV9 and TRBJ1-1; unclear D gene. This CDR3 is built from 13 residues. V lost 0 bases, J lost 0 bases, and 3 bases lay in between. From germline, CDR1 is SGDLS and CDR2 YYNGEE. Here the CDR3 reads CASSVALNTEAFF. As DNA, the CDR3 is TGTGCCAGCAGCGTAGCTCTGAACACTGAAGCTTTCTTT.

This clone was seen more than once but under ten times. The chain has TRBV11-2 and TRBJ1-2; no clear D. Deletions cut 5 bases from V and 4 bases from J, with 14 bases between. Looked up from germline, CDR1 is SGHAT and CDR2 is FQNNGV. CDR3 length: 14 residues. CDR3 sequence reads: CASSPTVTTYGYTF. CDR3 nucleotides: TGTGCCAGCAGCCCTACAGTCACAACCTATGGCTACACCTTC.

The chain uses TRBV5-1 and TRBJ2-5; 9 bases align to TRBD1. V was clipped by 2 bases and J by 1 base; unmatched bases: 6. Germline V CDR1 and CDR2: SGHRS, YFSETQ. This CDR3 spans 16 amino acids. The CDR3: CASSLAPGQGQETQYF. The CDR3 DNA is TGCGCCAGCAGCTTAGCACCGGGACAGGGCCAAGAGACCCAGTACTTC.

This sequence joins TRBV30 and TRBJ1-6; possibly TRBD1 for D (6 bases). The germline V and J ends were trimmed by 0 bases and 8 bases, with 8 bases remaining between them. From germline, CDR1 is GTSNPN and CDR2 SVGIG (reference sequence). This CDR3 has 13 amino acids. The CDR3 bases are TGTGCCTGGAGTGTACAGGGTGATTCACCCCTCCACTTT. This sequence encodes CAWSVQGDSPLHF.

This chain links TRBV24-1 with TRBJ2-5; 8 bases are a match to TRBD2. J gave up 0 bases and V 9 bases, and 8 bases lay outside the gene matches. CDR3 length equals 15 residues. The germline CDR1 and CDR2 sequences are KGHDR and SFDVKD. CDR3 loop: CATGESSGYQETQYF. CDR3 bases: TGTGCCACCGGGGAGTCTAGCGGGTACCAAGAGACCCAGTACTTC.

This rearrangement joins TRBV5-1 to TRBJ2-3, with 10 bases matching TRBD1. The CDR3 covers 15 residues. V shed 3 bases, J shed 3 bases, and the junction held 4 bases outside the gene matches. CDR1 is SGHRS and CDR2 is YFSETQ in the germline V gene. In DNA form, the CDR3 reads TGCGCCAGCAGCTACGGACAGGGGGTTACAGATACGCAGTATTTT. This codes for CASSYGQGVTDTQYF.

This chain links TRBV15 with TRBJ2-5; D is unresolved. Germline V CDR1 and CDR2: LNHNV, YYDKDF (reference sequence). V lost 1 base and J 5 bases, leaving 8 bases between the germline ends. This CDR3 region has 13 residues. The CDR3: CATSRGAGETQYF. In nucleotides, the CDR3 is TGTGCCACCAGCAGAGGGGCTGGGGAGACCCAGTACTTC.

The genes are TRBV5-4 and TRBJ2-7, with 8 positions matching TRBD2. CDR3 size: 14 residues. Germline CDR1 is SGHNT and CDR2 is YYREEE (reference sequence). Trimming took 4 bases from V and 3 from J; bases not matched to a gene: 6. CDR3 residues: CASSAAGTSYEQYF. CDR3 sequence (DNA): TGTGCCAGCAGCGCGGCCGGGACTAGCTACGAGCAGTACTTC.

This clone has only a few counts. This chain uses TRBV9 with TRBJ2-2; 10 nucleotides align to TRBD1. Per germline, CDR1 SGDLS and CDR2 YYNGEE. The CDR3 length is 16 residues. The V gene end was trimmed by 3 bases and the J gene end by 6 bases; junction bases not matched to a gene: 8. The chain's CDR3 is CASSGPPGTGAGELFF. CDR3 in DNA: TGTGCCAGCAGCGGACCCCCCGGGACAGGGGCCGGGGAGCTGTTTTTT.

J is TRBJ2-7 and V is TRBV9; 13 bases map to TRBD2. V lost 4 bases and J lost 3; bases outside the gene matches: 7. The CDR3 loop spans 16 amino acids. Germline V CDR1 and CDR2: SGDLS, YYNGEE. The CDR3 coding sequence is TGTGCCAGCAGCCCCCGGACTAGCGGGAGTCTCTACGAGCAGTACTTC. Its translation: CASSPRTSGSLYEQYF.

V and J are TRBV5-1 and TRBJ1-5, with D maybe TRBD1 (5 bases). The CDR3 totals 14 residues. The ends were cut back, 3 bases at V and 2 bases at J, with 9 bases in the middle. Germline CDR1 reads SGHRS; CDR2 reads YFSETQ. DNA of the CDR3: TGCGCCAGCAGCTCAGGGTCGGGCAATCAGCCCCAGCATTTT. Its translation is CASSSGSGNQPQHF.

The chain joins TRBV30 to TRBJ1-1, with D unclear. Germline loops: CDR1 GTSNPN, CDR2 SVGIG (reference sequence). V lost 6 bases to trimming and J lost 1 base, with 15 bases between them. The CDR3 loop spans 14 amino acids. The CDR3 spells CACHFIAANTEAFF. The DNA for the CDR3 is TGTGCCTGCCACTTCATTGCTGCGAACACTGAAGCTTTCTTT.

The chain links TRBV11-3 to TRBJ2-3, with D perhaps matching TRBD2 (6 bases). The CDR3 is 17 amino acids. The V end was cut by 0 bases, the J end by 0 bases, with 13 bases between. Germline CDR1 SGHNT, CDR2 YENEEA. Here the CDR3 reads CASSLDRAGISTDTQYF. CDR3 coding DNA: TGTGCCAGCAGCTTAGATCGGGCGGGGATTAGCACAGATACGCAGTATTTT.

The count of this clone is one. The chain joins TRBV1 to TRBJ2-1; the D segment call TRBD2 is taken from the table without a DNA check. TRBV1 counts as a pseudogene. This CDR3 is 17 amino acids long. The CDR3 DNA is TGCACCAGCAGCCAAGATTGGGTCGGACTAGCGGGATCTGAGCAGTTCTTC. As protein: CTSSQDWVGLAGSEQFF.

The chain employs TRBV29-1 and TRBJ2-5, with a weak D call TRBD1 (6 bases). The CDR3 spans 13 residues. Germline V gives CDR1 SQVTM, CDR2 ANQGSEA. V was trimmed by 4 bases and J by 6 bases, leaving 15 bases between them. CDR3 loop: CSVVVGGEQTQYF. The CDR3 DNA reads TGCAGCGTTGTTGTTGGGGGCGAGCAGACCCAGTACTTC.

The chain couples TRBV15 to TRBJ1-2; 9 nucleotides line up with TRBD1. CDR3 length: 16 amino acids. V was clipped by 3 bases and J by 8 bases; unmatched bases: 13. CDR1 is LNHNV and CDR2 is YYDKDF in the germline V gene (reference sequence). CDR3 coding DNA: TGTGCCACCAGCAGGGACAGGACAGGGGCCGTCAGGGGCTACACCTTC. Its protein is CATSRDRTGAVRGYTF.

V gene TRBV7-2 combines with J gene TRBJ2-7; tentative D call: TRBD2 (6 bases). The CDR3 covers 14 residues. V was cut by 5 bases and J by 2 bases, with 13 bases left in between. CDR1 is SGHTA and CDR2 is FQGNSA in the germline V gene. The CDR3 protein is CASSPPSDPYEQYF. The CDR3 region has the DNA TGTGCCAGCAGCCCGCCTAGCGACCCCTACGAGCAGTACTTC.

The chain joins TRBV28 to TRBJ2-4; D is possibly TRBD1 (5 bases). Deletions cut 6 bases from V and 0 bases from J, with 12 bases between. This CDR3 has 15 residues. Per germline, CDR1 MDHEN and CDR2 SYDVKM. In DNA, the CDR3 is TGTGCCAGCAGGGACACAGTCCTAGCCAAAAACATTCAGTACTTC. Amino acid sequence: CASRDTVLAKNIQYF.

The chain couples TRBV7-8 to TRBJ1-6, with TRBD1 as a possible D gene (5 bases). The germline CDR1 and CDR2 sequences are SGHVS and FQNEAQ. The germline V and J ends were trimmed by 5 bases and 10 bases, with 12 bases remaining between them. The CDR3 is made up of 13 amino acids. The CDR3 reads CASSPDRYSPLHF. CDR3 DNA sequence: TGTGCCAGCAGCCCCGACAGATACTCACCCCTCCACTTT.

DNA for the CDR3: TGCGCCAGCAGCCAACGACAGGGGGTCATGAACACTGAAGCTTTCTTT. This gives the protein CASSQRQGVMNTEAFF. This sequence joins TRBV4-1 and TRBJ1-1, with TRBD1 identical over 9 bases. The CDR3 runs to 16 residues. The V and J ends lost 2 bases and 0 bases, in that order; junction bases with no gene match: 4. Germline CDR1 is MGHRA and CDR2 is YSYEKL.